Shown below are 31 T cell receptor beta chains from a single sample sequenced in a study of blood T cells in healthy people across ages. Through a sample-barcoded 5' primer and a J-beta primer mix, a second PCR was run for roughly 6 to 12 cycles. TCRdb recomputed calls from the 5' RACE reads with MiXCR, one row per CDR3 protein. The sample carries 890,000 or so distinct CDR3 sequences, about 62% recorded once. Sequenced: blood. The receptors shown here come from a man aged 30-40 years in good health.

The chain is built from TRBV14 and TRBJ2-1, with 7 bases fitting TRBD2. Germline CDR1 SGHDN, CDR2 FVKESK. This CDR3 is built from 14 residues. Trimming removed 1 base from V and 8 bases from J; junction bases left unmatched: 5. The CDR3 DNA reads TGTGCCAGCAGCCAAGGTAGGACTAGTCATGAGCAGTTCTTC. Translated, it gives CASSQGRTSHEQFF.

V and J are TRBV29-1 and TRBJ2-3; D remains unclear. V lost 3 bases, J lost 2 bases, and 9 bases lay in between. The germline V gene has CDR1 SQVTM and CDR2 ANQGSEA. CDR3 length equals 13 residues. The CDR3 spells CSVDPRDTDTQYF. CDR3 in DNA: TGCAGCGTTGACCCTCGAGACACAGATACGCAGTATTTT.

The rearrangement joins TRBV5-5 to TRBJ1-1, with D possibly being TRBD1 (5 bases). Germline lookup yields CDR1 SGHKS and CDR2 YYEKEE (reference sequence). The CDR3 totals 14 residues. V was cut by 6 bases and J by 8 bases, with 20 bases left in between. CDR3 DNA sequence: TGTGCCAGCAACCCTCGGTCTCCTGGGACCGAAGCTTTCTTT. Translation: CASNPRSPGTEAFF.

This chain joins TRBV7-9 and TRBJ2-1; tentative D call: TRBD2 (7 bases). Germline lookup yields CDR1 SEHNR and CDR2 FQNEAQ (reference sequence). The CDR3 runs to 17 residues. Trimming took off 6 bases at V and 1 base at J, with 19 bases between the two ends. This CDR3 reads CASRPLGGGGSYNEQFF. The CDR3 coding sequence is TGTGCCAGCAGACCCCTGGGAGGGGGGGGATCCTACAATGAGCAGTTCTTC.

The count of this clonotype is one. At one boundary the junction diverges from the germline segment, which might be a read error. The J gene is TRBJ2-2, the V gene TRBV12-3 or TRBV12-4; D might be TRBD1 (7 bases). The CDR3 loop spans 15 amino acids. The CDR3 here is CVSCGTEFYTGELFF. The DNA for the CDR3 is TGTGTCAGCTGCGGGACAGAATTTTACACCGGGGAGCTGTTTTTT.

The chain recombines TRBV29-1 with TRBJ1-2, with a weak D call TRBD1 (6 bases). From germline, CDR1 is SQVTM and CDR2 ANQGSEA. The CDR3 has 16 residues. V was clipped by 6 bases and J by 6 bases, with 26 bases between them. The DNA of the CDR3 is TGCAGCGTGCTCGGACAGTCAGCGTCGTACCGACATGGCTACACCTTC. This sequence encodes CSVLGQSASYRHGYTF. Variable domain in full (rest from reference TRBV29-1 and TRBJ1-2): SAVISQKPSRDICQRGTSLTIQCQVDSQVTMMFWYRQQPGQSLTLIATANQGSEATYESGFVIDKFPISRPNLTFSTLTVSNMSPEDSSIYLCSVLGQSASYRHGYTFGSGTRLTVV.

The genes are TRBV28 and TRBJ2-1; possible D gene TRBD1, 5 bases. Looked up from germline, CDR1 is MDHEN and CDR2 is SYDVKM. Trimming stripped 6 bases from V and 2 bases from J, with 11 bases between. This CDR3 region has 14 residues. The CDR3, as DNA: TGTGCCAGCAGCACCGGACAAACCTACAATGAGCAGTTCTTC. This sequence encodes CASSTGQTYNEQFF.

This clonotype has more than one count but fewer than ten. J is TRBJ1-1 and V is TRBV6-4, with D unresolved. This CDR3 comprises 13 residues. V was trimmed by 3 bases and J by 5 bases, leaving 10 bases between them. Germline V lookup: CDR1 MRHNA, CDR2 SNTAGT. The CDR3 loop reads CASSEGRGTEAFF. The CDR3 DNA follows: TGTGCCAGCAGTGAAGGGCGGGGAACTGAAGCTTTCTTT.

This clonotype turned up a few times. The CDR3 DNA sequence: TGTGCCAGCAGCAAGCAGGGTAATTCAGGGACAGATACGCAGTATTTT. It translates to CASSKQGNSGTDTQYF. The rearrangement joins TRBV12-3 or TRBV12-4 to TRBJ2-3, with a weak D call TRBD1 (5 bases). CDR3 length: 16 residues. The V gene lost 6 bases and the J gene lost 3 bases, with 19 bases spanning the gap.

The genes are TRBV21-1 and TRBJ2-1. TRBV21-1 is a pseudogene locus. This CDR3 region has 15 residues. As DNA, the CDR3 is TGTGCCAGCAGCCCAACCATCGGCTCGCCCACTGAGCAGTTCTTC. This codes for CASSPTIGSPTEQFF.

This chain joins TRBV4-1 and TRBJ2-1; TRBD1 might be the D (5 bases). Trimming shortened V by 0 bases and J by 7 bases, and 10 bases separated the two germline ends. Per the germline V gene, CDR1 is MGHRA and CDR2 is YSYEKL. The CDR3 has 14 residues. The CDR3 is CASSQEGARNEQFF. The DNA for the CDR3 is TGCGCCAGCAGCCAAGAAGGGGCTAGGAATGAGCAGTTCTTC.

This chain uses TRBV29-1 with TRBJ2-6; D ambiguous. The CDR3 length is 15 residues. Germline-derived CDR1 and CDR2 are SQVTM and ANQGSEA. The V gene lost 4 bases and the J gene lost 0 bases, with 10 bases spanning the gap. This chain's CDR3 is CSVVIGTSGANVLTF. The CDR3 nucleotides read TGCAGCGTTGTCATAGGCACCTCTGGGGCCAACGTCCTGACTTTC.

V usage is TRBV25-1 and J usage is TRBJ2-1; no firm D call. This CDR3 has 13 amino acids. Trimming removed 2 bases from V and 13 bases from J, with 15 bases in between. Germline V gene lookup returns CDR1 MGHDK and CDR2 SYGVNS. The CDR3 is CASSEQGQETQFF. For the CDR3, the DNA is TGTGCCAGCAGTGAACAAGGGCAGGAGACCCAGTTCTTC.

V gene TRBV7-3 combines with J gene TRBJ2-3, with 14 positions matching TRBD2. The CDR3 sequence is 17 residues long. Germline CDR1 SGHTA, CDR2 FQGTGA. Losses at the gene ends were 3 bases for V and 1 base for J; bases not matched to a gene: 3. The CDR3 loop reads CASSLGLAGEGTDTQYF. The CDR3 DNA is TGTGCCAGCAGCTTGGGACTAGCGGGGGAAGGCACAGATACGCAGTATTTT.

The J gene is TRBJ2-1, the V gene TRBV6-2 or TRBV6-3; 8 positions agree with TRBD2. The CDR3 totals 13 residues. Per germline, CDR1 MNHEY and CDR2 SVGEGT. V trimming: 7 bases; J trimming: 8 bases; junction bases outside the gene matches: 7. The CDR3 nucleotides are TGTGCCAGCACCTATCAGACTAGCGATGAGCAGTTCTTC. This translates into CASTYQTSDEQFF.

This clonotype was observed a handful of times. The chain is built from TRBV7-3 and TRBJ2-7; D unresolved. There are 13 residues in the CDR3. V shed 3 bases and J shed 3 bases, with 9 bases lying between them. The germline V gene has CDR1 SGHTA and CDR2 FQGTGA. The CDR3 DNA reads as TGTGCCAGCAGCTTTGTTGACCTCTACGAGCAGTACTTC. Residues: CASSFVDLYEQYF.

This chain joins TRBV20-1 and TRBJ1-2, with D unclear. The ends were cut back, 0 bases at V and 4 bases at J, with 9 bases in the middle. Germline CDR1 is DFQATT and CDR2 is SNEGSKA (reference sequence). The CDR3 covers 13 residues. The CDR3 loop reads CSARDWAGYGYTF. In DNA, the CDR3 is TGCAGTGCTAGAGATTGGGCTGGCTATGGCTACACCTTC.

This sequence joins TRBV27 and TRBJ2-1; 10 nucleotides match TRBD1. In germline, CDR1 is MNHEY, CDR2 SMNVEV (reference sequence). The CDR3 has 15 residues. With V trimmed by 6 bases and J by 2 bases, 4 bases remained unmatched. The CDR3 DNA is TGTGCCAGCAGAAGGGGACAGGGGACCTACAATGAGCAGTTCTTC. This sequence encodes CASRRGQGTYNEQFF.

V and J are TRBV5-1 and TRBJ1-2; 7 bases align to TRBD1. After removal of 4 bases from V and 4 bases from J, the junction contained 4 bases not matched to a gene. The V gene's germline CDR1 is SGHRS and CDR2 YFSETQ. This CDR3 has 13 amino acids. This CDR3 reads CASSGQDSYGYTF. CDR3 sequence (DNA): TGCGCCAGCAGCGGACAGGACAGCTATGGCTACACCTTC.

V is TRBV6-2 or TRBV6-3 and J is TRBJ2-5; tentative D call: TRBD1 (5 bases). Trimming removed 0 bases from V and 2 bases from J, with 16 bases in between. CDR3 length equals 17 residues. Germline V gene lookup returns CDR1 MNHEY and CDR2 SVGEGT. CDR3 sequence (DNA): TGTGCCAGCAGTTACTCGAGTCCGAGACAGCGTCAAGAGACCCAGTACTTC. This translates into CASSYSSPRQRQETQYF.

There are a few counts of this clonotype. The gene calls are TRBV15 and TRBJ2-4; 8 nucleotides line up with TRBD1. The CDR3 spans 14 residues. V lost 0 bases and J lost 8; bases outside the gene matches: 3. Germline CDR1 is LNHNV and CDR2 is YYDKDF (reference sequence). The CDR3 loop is CATSREDRADIQYF. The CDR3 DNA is TGTGCCACCAGCAGAGAGGACAGGGCCGACATTCAGTACTTC.

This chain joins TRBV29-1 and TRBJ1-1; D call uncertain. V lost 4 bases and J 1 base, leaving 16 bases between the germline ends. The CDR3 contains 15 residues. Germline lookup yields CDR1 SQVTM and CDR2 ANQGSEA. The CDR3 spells CSVVGRRGSNTEAFF. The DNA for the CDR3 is TGCAGCGTTGTCGGACGGCGCGGATCGAACACTGAAGCTTTCTTT.

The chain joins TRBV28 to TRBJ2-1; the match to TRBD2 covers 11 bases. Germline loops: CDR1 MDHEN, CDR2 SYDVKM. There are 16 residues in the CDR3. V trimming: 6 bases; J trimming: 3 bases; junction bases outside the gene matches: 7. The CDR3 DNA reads TGTGCCAGCAGAATCACGACTAGCGGGGTCTACAATGAGCAGTTCTTC. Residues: CASRITTSGVYNEQFF.

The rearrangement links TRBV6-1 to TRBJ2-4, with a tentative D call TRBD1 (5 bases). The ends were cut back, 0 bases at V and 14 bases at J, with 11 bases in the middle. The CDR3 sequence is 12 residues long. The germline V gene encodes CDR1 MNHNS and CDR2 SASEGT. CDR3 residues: CASSEALGVEYF. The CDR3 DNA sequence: TGTGCCAGCAGTGAAGCGCTAGGGGTAGAGTACTTC.

The CDR3 region has the DNA TGTGCCAGCAGCTTAGGAGACGGCGGGGGGTACATACGGGAGACCCAGTACTTC. It specifies CASSLGDGGGYIRETQYF. The rearrangement joins TRBV7-2 to TRBJ2-5; TRBD2 aligns across 8 bases. The CDR3 runs to 18 residues. Trimming cost V 1 base and J 5 bases; bases outside gene matches: 15. Germline assignment: CDR1 SGHTA and CDR2 FQGNSA.

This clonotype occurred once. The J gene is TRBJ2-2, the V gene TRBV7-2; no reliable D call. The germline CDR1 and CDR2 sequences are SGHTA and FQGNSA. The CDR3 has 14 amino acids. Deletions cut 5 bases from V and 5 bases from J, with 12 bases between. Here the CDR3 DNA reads TGTGCCAGCAGCCCCACGACCGGAACCGGGGAGCTGTTTTTT. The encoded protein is CASSPTTGTGELFF.

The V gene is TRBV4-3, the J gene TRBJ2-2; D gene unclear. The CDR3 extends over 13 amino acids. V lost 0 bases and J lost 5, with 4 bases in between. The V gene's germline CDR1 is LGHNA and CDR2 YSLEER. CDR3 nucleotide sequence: TGCGCCAGCAGCCAAGATCAGACCGGGGAGCTGTTTTTT. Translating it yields CASSQDQTGELFF.

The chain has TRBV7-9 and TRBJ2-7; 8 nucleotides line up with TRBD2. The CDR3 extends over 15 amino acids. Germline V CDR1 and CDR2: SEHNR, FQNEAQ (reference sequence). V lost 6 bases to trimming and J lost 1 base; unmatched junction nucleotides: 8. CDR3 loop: CASSSQRGPSYEQYF. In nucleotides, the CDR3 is TGTGCCAGCAGTTCACAGCGGGGGCCTTCCTACGAGCAGTACTTC.

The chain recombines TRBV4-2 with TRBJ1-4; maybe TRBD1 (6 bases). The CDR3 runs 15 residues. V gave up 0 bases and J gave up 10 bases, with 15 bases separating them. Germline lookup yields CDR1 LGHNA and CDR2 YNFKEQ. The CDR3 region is CASSQEGLGGLKLFF. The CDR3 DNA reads TGTGCCAGCAGCCAAGAGGGCCTAGGGGGGCTAAAACTGTTTTTT.

For the CDR3, the DNA is TGTGCCAGCAGGAGAGTAGGCACAGATGTGCAGTATTTT. Protein product: CASRRVGTDVQYF. The chain employs TRBV12-3 or TRBV12-4 and TRBJ2-3; no firm D call. V gave up 6 bases and J gave up 11 bases, with 18 bases separating them. The CDR3 length is 13 residues.

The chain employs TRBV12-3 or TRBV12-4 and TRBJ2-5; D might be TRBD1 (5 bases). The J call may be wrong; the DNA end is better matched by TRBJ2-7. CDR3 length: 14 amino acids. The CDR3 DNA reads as TGTGCCAGCAATCTAGTGGGGCTTACCTACGAGCAGTACTTC. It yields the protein CASNLVGLTYEQYF.